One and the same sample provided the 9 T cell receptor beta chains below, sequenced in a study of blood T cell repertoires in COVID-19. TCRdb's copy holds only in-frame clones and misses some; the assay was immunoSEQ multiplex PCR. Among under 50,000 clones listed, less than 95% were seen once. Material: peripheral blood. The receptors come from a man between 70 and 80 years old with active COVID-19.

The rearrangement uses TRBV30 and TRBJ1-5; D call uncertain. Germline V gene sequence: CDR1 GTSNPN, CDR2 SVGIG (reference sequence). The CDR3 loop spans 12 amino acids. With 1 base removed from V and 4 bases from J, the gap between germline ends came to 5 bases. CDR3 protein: CAWSGNNQPQHF. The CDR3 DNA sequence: TGTGCCTGGAGTGGTAATAATCAGCCCCAGCATTTT.

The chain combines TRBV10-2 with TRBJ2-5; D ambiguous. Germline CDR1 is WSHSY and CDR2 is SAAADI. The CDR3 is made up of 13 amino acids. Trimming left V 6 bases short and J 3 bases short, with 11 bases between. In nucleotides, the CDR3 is TGCGCCAGCAGCACGACTGATAAAGAGACCCAGTACTTC. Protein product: CASSTTDKETQYF.

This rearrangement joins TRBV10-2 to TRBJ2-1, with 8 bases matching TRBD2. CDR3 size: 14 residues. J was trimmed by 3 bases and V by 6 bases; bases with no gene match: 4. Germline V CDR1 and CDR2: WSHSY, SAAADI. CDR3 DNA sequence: TGCGCCAGCAGGGAGCGGGGGAACTACAATGAGCAGTTCTTC. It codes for CASRERGNYNEQFF.

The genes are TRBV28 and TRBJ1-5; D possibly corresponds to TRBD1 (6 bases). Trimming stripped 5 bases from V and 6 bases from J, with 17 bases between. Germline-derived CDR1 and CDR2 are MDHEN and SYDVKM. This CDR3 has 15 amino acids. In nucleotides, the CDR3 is TGTGCCAGCAGTGAAGGGGGTTGGATGGTTCAGCCCCAGCATTTT. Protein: CASSEGGWMVQPQHF.

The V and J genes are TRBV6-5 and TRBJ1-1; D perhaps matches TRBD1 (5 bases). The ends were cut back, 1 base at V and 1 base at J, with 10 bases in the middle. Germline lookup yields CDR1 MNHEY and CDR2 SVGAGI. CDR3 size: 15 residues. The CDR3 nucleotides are TGTGCCAGCAGTTACTTTGGGGGGGGGAACACTGAAGCTTTCTTT. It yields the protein CASSYFGGGNTEAFF.

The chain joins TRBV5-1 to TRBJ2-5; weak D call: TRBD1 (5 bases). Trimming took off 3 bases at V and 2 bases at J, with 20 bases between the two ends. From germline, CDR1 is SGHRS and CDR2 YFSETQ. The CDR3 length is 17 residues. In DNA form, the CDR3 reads TGCGCCAGCAGCTACTTCCAGGCAGGGTCTGGTCAAGAGACCCAGTACTTC. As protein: CASSYFQAGSGQETQYF. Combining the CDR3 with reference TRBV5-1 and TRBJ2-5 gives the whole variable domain KAGVTQTPRYLIKTRGQQVTLSCSPISGHRSVSWYQQTPGQGLQFLFEYFSETQRNKGNFPGRFSGRQFSNSRSEMNVSTLELGDSALYLCASSYFQAGSGQETQYFGPGTRLLVL.

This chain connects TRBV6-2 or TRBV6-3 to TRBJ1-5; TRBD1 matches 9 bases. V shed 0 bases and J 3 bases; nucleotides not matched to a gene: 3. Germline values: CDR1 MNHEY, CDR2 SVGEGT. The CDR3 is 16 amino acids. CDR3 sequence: CASSYSGTGYNQPQHF. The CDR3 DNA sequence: TGTGCCAGCAGTTACTCGGGGACAGGGTACAATCAGCCCCAGCATTTT.

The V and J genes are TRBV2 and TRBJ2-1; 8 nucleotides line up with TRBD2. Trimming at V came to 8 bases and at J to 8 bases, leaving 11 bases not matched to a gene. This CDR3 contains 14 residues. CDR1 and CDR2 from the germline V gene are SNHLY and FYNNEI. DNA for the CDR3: TGTGCCAGCCGCTTGCGGGGGGCGAGTGATGAGCAGTTCTTC. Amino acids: CASRLRGASDEQFF.

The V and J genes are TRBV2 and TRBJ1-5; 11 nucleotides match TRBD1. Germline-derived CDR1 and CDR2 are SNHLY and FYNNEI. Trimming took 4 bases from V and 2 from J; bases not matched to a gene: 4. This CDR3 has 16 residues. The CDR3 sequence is CASSGGQGAGNQPQHF. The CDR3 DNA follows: TGTGCCAGCAGTGGTGGACAGGGGGCCGGCAATCAGCCCCAGCATTTT.